The 25 T cell receptor beta chains in this list originate from one sample, sequenced in a study of metastatic and nonmetastatic thyroid tumors. TCRdb re-called the PCR reads through MiXCR. The table shows 65,000 or so clones, with 4% to 4.5% occurring only once. Thyroid surgery had not been preceded by any treatment in any patient. Sequenced input: blood. These receptors came from a female donor with papillary thyroid cancer or a benign thyroid nodule (not recorded which). Some clones in this sample may be carry-over from other donors' samples.

This chain links TRBV19 with TRBJ2-1; TRBD2 matches at 7 bases. The CDR3 spans 14 residues. Losses at the gene ends were 6 bases for V and 2 bases for J; bases not matched to a gene: 4. Per the germline V gene, CDR1 is LNHDA and CDR2 is SQIVND (reference sequence). Here the CDR3 DNA reads TGTGCCAGTAGACCAGCGGGAACCTACAATGAGCAGTTCTTC. Translating gives CASRPAGTYNEQFF.

A few counts support this clone. This chain connects TRBV30 to TRBJ1-6, with D tentatively TRBD1 (6 bases). V dropped 2 bases and J dropped 7 bases, with 9 bases sitting between them. CDR1 GTSNPN and CDR2 SVGIG come from the germline V gene (reference sequence). The CDR3 runs to 13 residues. In DNA form, the CDR3 reads TGTGCCTGGAGTTCTACAGGGAATTCACCCCTCCACTTT. This sequence encodes CAWSSTGNSPLHF.

This clone showed up many times. V is TRBV7-3 and J is TRBJ2-2; 11 nucleotides match TRBD2. Germline V gene sequence: CDR1 SGHTA, CDR2 FQGTGA. V was clipped by 3 bases and J by 6 bases; unmatched bases: 15. The CDR3 runs 19 residues. The CDR3 DNA sequence: TGTGCCAGCAGCTTGTTAGGGACTAGCGGTCCTGGGGGCGCCGGGGAGCTGTTTTTT. Its translation is CASSLLGTSGPGGAGELFF.

The chain has TRBV5-4 and TRBJ1-4, with TRBD1 matching over 7 bases. This CDR3 spans 14 amino acids. Germline assignment: CDR1 SGHNT and CDR2 YYREEE (reference sequence). The junction had 5 bases not matched to a gene; V was cut back by 4 bases and J by 5 bases. CDR3 residues: CASSPTGRNEKLFF. CDR3 nucleotide sequence: TGTGCCAGCAGCCCGACAGGGCGCAATGAAAAACTGTTTTTT.

A word on this clone: Possible read error: a much larger clone is one base away. The chain couples TRBV30 to TRBJ2-3; D call uncertain. Germline loops: CDR1 GTSNPN, CDR2 SVGIG (reference sequence). The V end was cut by 4 bases, the J end by 4 bases, with 9 bases between. The CDR3 loop spans 12 amino acids. The CDR3 nucleotides read TGTGCCTGGAATGTGACTGCAGATACGCAGTATTTT. Its protein is CAWNVTADTQYF.

Points on this clone: The conserved phenylalanine or tryptophan is not found at the CDR3 terminus, so this likely reflects a read error. The genes are TRBV20-1 and TRBJ2-7; no definite D call. The CDR3 spans 14 residues. Deletions cut 3 bases from V and 5 bases from J, with 17 bases between. Germline CDR1 reads DFQATT; CDR2 reads SNEGSKA (reference sequence). The CDR3 sequence is CSASRARRPNEQYL. DNA for the CDR3: TGCAGTGCTAGTAGGGCAAGGCGCCCCAACGAGCAGTACCTC.

This clone is medium-sized in the sample. The chain joins TRBV27 to TRBJ1-2; 8 nucleotides line up with TRBD1. Germline V CDR1 and CDR2: MNHEY, SMNVEV (reference sequence). The CDR3 sequence is 17 residues long. With 5 bases clipped from V and 5 bases from J, the junction kept 16 bases outside the gene matches. CDR3 nucleotides: TGTGCCAGCAGTCTTAGAGGTGGTCCAGGGGGCTGGTATGGCTACACCTTC. It translates to CASSLRGGPGGWYGYTF.

This clone was observed many times. The J gene is TRBJ1-2, the V gene TRBV7-2, with D unresolved. There are 15 residues in the CDR3. Per germline, CDR1 SGHTA and CDR2 FQGNSA. The V and J ends lost 2 bases and 9 bases respectively, with 19 bases between them. Here the CDR3 DNA reads TGTGCCAGCAGCTTATATGGGTTTCGAGATCCCAGCTACACCTTC. The encoded protein is CASSLYGFRDPSYTF.

The table lists this clone with many counts. The chain combines TRBV28 with TRBJ2-3; D possibly matches TRBD1 or TRBD2 (6 bases each). Trimming took 8 bases from V and 1 from J, leaving 13 bases between them. CDR3 length equals 14 residues. Germline CDR1 MDHEN, CDR2 SYDVKM. CDR3: CASRERGGTDTQYF. CDR3 in DNA: TGTGCCAGCCGGGAGAGGGGGGGCACAGATACGCAGTATTTT.

This clone was observed at least ten times. The chain recombines TRBV19 with TRBJ2-6; D might be TRBD2 (5 bases). Germline V lookup: CDR1 LNHDA, CDR2 SQIVND (reference sequence). Trimming stripped 3 bases from V and 0 bases from J, with 12 bases between. This CDR3 has 17 amino acids. CDR3 loop: CASSIARANSGANVLTF. CDR3 DNA sequence: TGTGCCAGTAGTATTGCGCGGGCGAACTCTGGGGCCAACGTCCTGACTTTC.

This clone came up many times. V usage is TRBV4-2 and J usage is TRBJ2-1, with 8 bases aligning to TRBD2. Unmatched junction bases numbered 9, after V lost 0 bases and J lost 5 bases. CDR3 size: 17 residues. Germline V lookup: CDR1 LGHNA, CDR2 YNFKEQ. In DNA, the CDR3 is TGTGCCAGCAGCCAAGATGCCGGGACTAGGCTCCACAATGAGCAGTTCTTC. Translating gives CASSQDAGTRLHNEQFF.

In its sample, this clone was seen many times. The V gene is TRBV5-1, the J gene TRBJ2-1; D gene unclear. This CDR3 spans 11 amino acids. V was shortened by 4 bases and J by 4 bases, with 3 bases between the two germline ends. Germline CDR1 reads SGHRS; CDR2 reads YFSETQ. DNA for the CDR3: TGCGCCAGCAGCCTTTACAATGAGCAGTTCTTC. Its translation: CASSLYNEQFF.

Of note for this clone: In this CDR3 the conserved last residue, phenylalanine or tryptophan, is missing, so a read error is likely. The CDR3 DNA follows: TGCGCCAGCAGCTTGGCCAGGGGGGGCGAGACACAGTACTTA. This encodes CASSLARGGETQYL. V is TRBV5-1 and J is TRBJ2-5; D may match TRBD1 or TRBD2 (7 bases each). The CDR3 is made up of 14 amino acids. Germline CDR1 reads SGHRS; CDR2 reads YFSETQ.

A word on this clone: A much larger clone lies one base from this, so it may be a read error. The chain employs TRBV7-9 and TRBJ2-2; 10 bases match TRBD2. V was pared by 3 bases and J by 3 bases, with 10 bases of the junction left unmatched. Germline-derived CDR1 and CDR2 are SEHNR and FQNEAQ (reference sequence). The CDR3 runs to 18 residues. The CDR3 spells CASSFGTSVRRHTGELFF. CDR3 nucleotides: TGTGCCAGCAGCTTCGGGACTAGCGTGAGGAGGCACACCGGGGAGCTGTTTTTT.

The sample holds a few counts of this clone. The V call is TRBV24-1, the J call TRBJ2-2, with 9 bases matching TRBD1. The V gene's germline CDR1 is KGHDR and CDR2 SFDVKD. V was pared by 4 bases and J by 3 bases, with 5 bases of the junction left unmatched. The CDR3 length is 16 residues. The CDR3 coding sequence is TGTGCCACCAGTGAACCTGACAGGGGGGACACCGGGGAGCTGTTTTTT. This encodes CATSEPDRGDTGELFF.

This clone was counted many times. The genes are TRBV5-1 and TRBJ2-7, with D perhaps TRBD1 or TRBD2 (5 bases each). CDR3 length: 13 amino acids. Looked up from germline, CDR1 is SGHRS and CDR2 is YFSETQ. Trimming shortened V by 5 bases and J by 6 bases, and 15 bases separated the two germline ends. The CDR3 region is CASRQGTFGEQYF. The DNA for the CDR3 is TGCGCCAGCAGGCAAGGGACCTTCGGCGAGCAGTACTTC.

This clone was picked up many times. One end of the junction does not line up with germline, which may come from a read error. The rearrangement links TRBV4-1 to TRBJ2-2; D perhaps matches TRBD1 (6 bases). Germline loops: CDR1 MGHRA, CDR2 YSYEKL. CDR3 size: 18 residues. This CDR3 reads CASSRSLLGARNIGELFF. The CDR3 nucleotides are TGCGCCAGCAGCCGGTCTCTTCTGGGGGCAAGGAACATCGGGGAGCTGTTTTTT.

This clone came up many times. This chain links TRBV27 with TRBJ2-1; a weak D match, TRBD2 (5 bases). The CDR3 spans 14 residues. Germline lookup yields CDR1 MNHEY and CDR2 SMNVEV (reference sequence). V was trimmed by 3 bases and J by 4 bases, leaving 10 bases between them. The CDR3: CASSLPGGYNEQFF. DNA of the CDR3: TGTGCCAGCAGTTTGCCAGGCGGGTACAATGAGCAGTTCTTC.

This clone was recorded at least ten times. The chain uses TRBV11-2 and TRBJ2-2; no reliable D call. The CDR3 has 13 amino acids. Germline V gene data show CDR1 as SGHAT and CDR2 as FQNNGV. V was clipped by 5 bases and J by 4 bases, with 8 bases between them. In nucleotides, the CDR3 is TGTGCCAGCAGCCCCCAAATCACCGGGGAGCTGTTTTTT. Its protein product is CASSPQITGELFF.

The V and J genes are TRBV12-3 or TRBV12-4 and TRBJ2-3, with D uncertain. Trimming stripped 8 bases from V and 6 bases from J, with 9 bases between. The CDR3 sequence is 11 residues long. CDR3 in DNA: TGTGCCAGCCGGAATGTGGATACGCAGTATTTT. Its protein is CASRNVDTQYF.

This clone was detected ten times or more. The chain has TRBV18 and TRBJ1-2; 11 bases are shared with TRBD1. The CDR3 extends over 15 amino acids. Germline V gene sequence: CDR1 KGHSH, CDR2 LQKENI. J gave up 6 bases and V 1 base, and 4 bases lay outside the gene matches. CDR3 sequence (DNA): TGTGCCAGCTCACCACAGGGACAGGGGGAGAATGGCTACACCTTC. Protein: CASSPQGQGENGYTF.

Ten or more counts support this clone. The CDR3 region has the DNA TGTGCCAGCAGTCCGTCAGTACCGTCCCACATTCAGTACTTC. This gives the protein CASSPSVPSHIQYF. The chain joins TRBV12-3 or TRBV12-4 to TRBJ2-4; D is unresolved. V was trimmed by 5 bases and J by 8 bases, leaving 16 bases between them. The CDR3 extends over 14 amino acids.

The CDR3 loop is CASTQRLRSHPTQETQYF. The CDR3 bases are TGTGCCAGCACCCAGAGGTTGCGGTCCCACCCCACTCAAGAGACCCAGTACTTC. This chain links TRBV6-1 with TRBJ2-5; D gene unclear. Trimming stripped 7 bases from V and 2 bases from J, with 26 bases between. The CDR3 totals 18 residues. Looked up from germline, CDR1 is MNHNS and CDR2 is SASEGT.

This clone was picked up many times. The chain uses TRBV12-3 or TRBV12-4 and TRBJ1-2; no clear D. This CDR3 has 15 amino acids. With 3 bases removed from V and 4 bases from J, the gap between germline ends came to 15 bases. The CDR3 is CASSLARAAGYGYTF. CDR3 coding DNA: TGTGCCAGCAGTTTGGCAAGGGCGGCGGGCTATGGCTACACCTTC.

The sample holds a few counts of this clone. The chain joins TRBV11-3 to TRBJ2-7; TRBD2 might be the D (6 bases). CDR1 and CDR2 from the germline V gene are SGHNT and YENEEA. Between the trimmed V and J ends, which lost 3 bases and 3 bases, there was a span of 15 bases. The CDR3 contains 15 residues. In DNA form, the CDR3 reads TGTGCCAGCAGCTTGACGGCGGGAAGGAACTACGAGCAGTACTTC. It codes for CASSLTAGRNYEQYF.